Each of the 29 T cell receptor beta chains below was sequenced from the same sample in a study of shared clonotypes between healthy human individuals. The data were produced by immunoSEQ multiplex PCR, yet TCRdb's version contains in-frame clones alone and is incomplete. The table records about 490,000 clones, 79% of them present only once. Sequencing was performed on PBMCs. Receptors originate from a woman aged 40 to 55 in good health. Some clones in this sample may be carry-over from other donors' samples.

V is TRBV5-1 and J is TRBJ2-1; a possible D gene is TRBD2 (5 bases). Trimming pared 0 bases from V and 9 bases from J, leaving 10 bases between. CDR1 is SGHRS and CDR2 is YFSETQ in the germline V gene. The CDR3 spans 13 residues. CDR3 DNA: TGCGCCAGCAGCTTGGTTCCCAGCGGTGAGCAGTTCTTC. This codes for CASSLVPSGEQFF.

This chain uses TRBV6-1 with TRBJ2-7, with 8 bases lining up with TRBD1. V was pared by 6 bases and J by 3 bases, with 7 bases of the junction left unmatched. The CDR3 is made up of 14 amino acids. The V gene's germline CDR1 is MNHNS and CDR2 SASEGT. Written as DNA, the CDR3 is TGTGCCAGCAGGGAAAGACAGGGGAGCTACGAGCAGTACTTC. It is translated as CASRERQGSYEQYF.

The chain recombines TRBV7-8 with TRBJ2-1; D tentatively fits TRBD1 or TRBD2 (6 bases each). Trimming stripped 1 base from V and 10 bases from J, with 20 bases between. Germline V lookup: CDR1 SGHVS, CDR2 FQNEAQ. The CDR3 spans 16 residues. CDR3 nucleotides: TGTGCCAGCAGCTTAGAGGGGGGTCTAGCGCGGGTGGAGCAGTTCTTC. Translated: CASSLEGGLARVEQFF.

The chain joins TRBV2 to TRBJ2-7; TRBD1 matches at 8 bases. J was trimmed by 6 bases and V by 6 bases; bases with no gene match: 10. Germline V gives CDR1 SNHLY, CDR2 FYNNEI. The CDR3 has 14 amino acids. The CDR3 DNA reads TGTGCCAGCAGATCCAGGACAGGGTATTCCGAGCAGTACTTC. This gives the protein CASRSRTGYSEQYF.

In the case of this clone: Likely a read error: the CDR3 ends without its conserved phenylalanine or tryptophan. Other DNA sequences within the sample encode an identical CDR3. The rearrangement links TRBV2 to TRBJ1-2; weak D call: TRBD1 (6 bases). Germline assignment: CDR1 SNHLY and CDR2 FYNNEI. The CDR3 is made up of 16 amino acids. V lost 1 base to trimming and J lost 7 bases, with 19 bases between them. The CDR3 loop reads CASSEEAGTTGGGYTS. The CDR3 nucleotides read TGTGCCAGCAGTGAAGAGGCCGGGACGACAGGTGGTGGCTACACCTCC.

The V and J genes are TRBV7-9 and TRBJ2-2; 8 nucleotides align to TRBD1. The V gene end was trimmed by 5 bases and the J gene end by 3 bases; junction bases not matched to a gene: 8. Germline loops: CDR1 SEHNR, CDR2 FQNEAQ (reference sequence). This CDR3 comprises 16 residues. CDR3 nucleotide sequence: TGTGCCAGCAGCCCATTGACAGGGGCTGACACCGGGGAGCTGTTTTTT. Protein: CASSPLTGADTGELFF.

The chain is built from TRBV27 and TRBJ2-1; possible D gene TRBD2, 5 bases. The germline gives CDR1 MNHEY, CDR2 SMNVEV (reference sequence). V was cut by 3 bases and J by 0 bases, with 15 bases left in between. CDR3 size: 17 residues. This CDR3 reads CASSFSGEMGSYNEQFF. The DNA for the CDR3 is TGTGCCAGCAGTTTCTCCGGGGAGATGGGCTCCTACAATGAGCAGTTCTTC.

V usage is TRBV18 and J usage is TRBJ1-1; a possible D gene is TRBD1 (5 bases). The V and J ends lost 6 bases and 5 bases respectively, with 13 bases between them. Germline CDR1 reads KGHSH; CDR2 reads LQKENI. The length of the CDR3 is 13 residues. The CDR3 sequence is CASSGGIDTEAFF. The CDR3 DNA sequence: TGTGCCAGCTCTGGGGGGATCGATACTGAAGCTTTCTTT.

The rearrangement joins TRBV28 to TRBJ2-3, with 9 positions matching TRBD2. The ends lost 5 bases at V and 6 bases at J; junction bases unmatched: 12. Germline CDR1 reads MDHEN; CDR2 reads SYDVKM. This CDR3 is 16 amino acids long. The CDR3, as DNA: TGTGCCAGCAGTGGACCGGGCGGGAGGGCCCGGGATACGCAGTATTTT. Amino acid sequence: CASSGPGGRARDTQYF.

CDR3 loop: CASSEAAGSYEQYF. The DNA of the CDR3 is TGTGCCAGCAGTGAAGCGGCAGGAAGCTACGAGCAGTACTTC. The chain recombines TRBV2 with TRBJ2-7, with no clear D. Trimming took 0 bases from V and 3 from J, leaving 9 bases between them. This CDR3 is built from 14 residues. Germline V gene lookup returns CDR1 SNHLY and CDR2 FYNNEI.

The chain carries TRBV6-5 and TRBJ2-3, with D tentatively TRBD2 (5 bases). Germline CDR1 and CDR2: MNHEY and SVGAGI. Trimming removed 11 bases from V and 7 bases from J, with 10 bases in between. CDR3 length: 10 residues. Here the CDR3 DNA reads TGTGCCGGAACTAGAAATACGCAGTATTTT. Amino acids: CAGTRNTQYF.

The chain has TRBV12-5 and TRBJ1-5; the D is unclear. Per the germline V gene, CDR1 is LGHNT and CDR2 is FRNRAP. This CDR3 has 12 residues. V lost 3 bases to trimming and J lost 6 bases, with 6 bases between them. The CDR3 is CASGLPGQPQHF. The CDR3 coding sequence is TGTGCTAGTGGTTTACCCGGTCAGCCCCAGCATTTT. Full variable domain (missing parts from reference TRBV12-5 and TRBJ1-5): DARVTQTPRHKVTEMGQEVTMRCQPILGHNTVFWYRQTMMQGLELLAYFRNRAPLDDSGMPKDRFSAEMPDATLATLKIQPSEPRDSAVYFCASGLPGQPQHFGDGTRLSIL.

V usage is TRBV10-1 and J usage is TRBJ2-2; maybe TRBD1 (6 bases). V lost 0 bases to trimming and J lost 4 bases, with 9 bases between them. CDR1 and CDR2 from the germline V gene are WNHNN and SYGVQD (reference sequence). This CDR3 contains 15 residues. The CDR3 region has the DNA TGCGCCAGCAGTGAGTCGAACAGGGTCACCGGGGAGCTGTTTTTT. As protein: CASSESNRVTGELFF.

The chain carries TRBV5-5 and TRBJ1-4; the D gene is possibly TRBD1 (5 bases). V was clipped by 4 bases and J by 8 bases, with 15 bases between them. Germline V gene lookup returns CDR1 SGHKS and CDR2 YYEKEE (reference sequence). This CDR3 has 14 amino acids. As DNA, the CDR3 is TGTGCCAGCAGCGACAGATTGGACGGAGAAAAACTGTTTTTT. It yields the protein CASSDRLDGEKLFF.

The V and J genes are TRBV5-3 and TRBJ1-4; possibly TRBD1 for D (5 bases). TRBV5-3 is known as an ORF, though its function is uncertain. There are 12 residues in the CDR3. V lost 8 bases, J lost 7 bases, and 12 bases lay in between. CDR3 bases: TGTGCCAGCCGGCAGGGTACTGAAAAACTGTTTTTT. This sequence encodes CASRQGTEKLFF.

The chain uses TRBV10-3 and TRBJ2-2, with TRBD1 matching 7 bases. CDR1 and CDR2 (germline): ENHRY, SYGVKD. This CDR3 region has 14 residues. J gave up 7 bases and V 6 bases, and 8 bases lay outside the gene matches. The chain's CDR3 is CAIRRQGSSGELFF. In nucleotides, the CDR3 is TGTGCCATCAGAAGACAGGGCAGTAGCGGGGAGCTGTTTTTT.

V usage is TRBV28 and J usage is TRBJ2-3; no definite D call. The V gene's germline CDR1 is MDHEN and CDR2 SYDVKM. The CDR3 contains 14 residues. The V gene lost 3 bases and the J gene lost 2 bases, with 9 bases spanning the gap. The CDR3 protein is CASSFSRHTDTQYF. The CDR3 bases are TGTGCCAGCAGTTTTTCTAGACACACAGATACGCAGTATTTT.

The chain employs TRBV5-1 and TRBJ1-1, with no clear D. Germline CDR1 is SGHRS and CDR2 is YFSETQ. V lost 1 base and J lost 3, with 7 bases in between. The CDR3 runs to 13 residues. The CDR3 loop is CASSLSRDTEAFF. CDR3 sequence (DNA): TGCGCCAGCAGCTTGAGTAGGGACACTGAAGCTTTCTTT.

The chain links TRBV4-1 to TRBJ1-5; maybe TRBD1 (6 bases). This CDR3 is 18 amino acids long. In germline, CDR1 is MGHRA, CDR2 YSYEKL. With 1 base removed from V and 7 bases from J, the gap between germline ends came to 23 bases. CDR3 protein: CASSQGRPLQGSRQPQHF. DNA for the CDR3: TGCGCCAGCAGCCAAGGTAGGCCCCTACAGGGCTCGAGGCAGCCCCAGCATTTT.

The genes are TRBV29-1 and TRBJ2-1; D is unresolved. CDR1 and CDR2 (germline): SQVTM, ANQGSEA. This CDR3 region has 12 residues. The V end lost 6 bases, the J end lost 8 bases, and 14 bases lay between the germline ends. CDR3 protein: CSVEDAPHEQFF. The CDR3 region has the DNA TGCAGCGTCGAGGACGCTCCCCATGAGCAGTTCTTC.

The CDR3 loop reads CASSPHLAYEQYF. The CDR3 DNA reads as TGTGCCAGCAGCCCCCATCTAGCCTACGAGCAGTACTTC. V gene TRBV9 combines with J gene TRBJ2-7, with D unresolved. V was cut by 4 bases and J by 2 bases, with 10 bases left in between. CDR1 is SGDLS and CDR2 is YYNGEE in the germline V gene. The CDR3 sequence is 13 residues long.

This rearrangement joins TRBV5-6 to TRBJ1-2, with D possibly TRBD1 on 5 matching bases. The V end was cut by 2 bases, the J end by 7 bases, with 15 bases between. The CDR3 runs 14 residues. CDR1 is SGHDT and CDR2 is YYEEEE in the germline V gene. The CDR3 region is CASSFSGGGGGYTF. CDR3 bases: TGTGCCAGCAGCTTCTCAGGCGGCGGGGGTGGCTACACCTTC.

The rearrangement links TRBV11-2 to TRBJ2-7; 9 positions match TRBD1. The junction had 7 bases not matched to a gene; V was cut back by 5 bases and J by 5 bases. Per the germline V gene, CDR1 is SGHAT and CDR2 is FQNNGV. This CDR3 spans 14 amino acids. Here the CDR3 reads CASSRDRAQDEQYF. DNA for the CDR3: TGTGCCAGCAGCCGGGACAGGGCGCAGGACGAGCAGTACTTC.

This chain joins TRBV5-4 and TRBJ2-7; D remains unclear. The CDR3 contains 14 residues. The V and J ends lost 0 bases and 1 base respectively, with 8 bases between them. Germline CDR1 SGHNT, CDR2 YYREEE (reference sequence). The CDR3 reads CASSLAVDSYEQYF. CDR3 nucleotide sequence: TGTGCCAGCAGCTTGGCAGTTGATTCCTACGAGCAGTACTTC.

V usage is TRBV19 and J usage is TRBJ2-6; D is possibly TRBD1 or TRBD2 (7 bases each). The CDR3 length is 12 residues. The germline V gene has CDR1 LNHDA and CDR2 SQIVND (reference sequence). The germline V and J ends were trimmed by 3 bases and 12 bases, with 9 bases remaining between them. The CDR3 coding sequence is TGTGCCAGTAGTATCAGGGGGGGCGTCCTGACTTTC. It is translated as CASSIRGGVLTF.

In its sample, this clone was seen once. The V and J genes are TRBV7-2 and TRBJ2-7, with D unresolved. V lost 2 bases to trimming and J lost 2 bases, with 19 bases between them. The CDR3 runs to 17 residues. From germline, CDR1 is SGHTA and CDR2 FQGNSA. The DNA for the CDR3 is TGTGCCAGCAGCTTACAGGCAAGCCGGAACCCTCCCTACGAGCAGTACTTC. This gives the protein CASSLQASRNPPYEQYF.

CDR3 nucleotides: TGTGCCAGCAGTCGAGGAGGTTGGAGCACAGATACGCAGTATTTT. Its translation is CASSRGGWSTDTQYF. The chain uses TRBV28 and TRBJ2-3; a weak D match, TRBD2 (5 bases). CDR3 size: 15 residues. V was cut by 5 bases and J by 0 bases, with 12 bases left in between. Germline values: CDR1 MDHEN, CDR2 SYDVKM.

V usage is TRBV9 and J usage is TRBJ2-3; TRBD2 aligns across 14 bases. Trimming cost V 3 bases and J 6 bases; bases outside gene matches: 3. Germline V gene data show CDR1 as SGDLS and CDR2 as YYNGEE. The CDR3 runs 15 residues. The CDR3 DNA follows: TGTGCCAGCAGCGAGGGGACTAGCGGGGGCGATACGCAGTATTTT. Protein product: CASSEGTSGGDTQYF.

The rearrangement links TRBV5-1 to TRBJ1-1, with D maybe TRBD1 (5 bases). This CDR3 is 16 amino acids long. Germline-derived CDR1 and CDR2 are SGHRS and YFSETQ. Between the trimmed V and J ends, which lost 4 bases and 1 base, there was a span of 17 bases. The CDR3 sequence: CASSIRVRQGNTEAFF. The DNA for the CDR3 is TGCGCCAGCAGCATCAGGGTGCGGCAAGGGAACACTGAAGCTTTCTTT. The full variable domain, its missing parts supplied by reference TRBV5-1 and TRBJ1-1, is KAGVTQTPRYLIKTRGQQVTLSCSPISGHRSVSWYQQTPGQGLQFLFEYFSETQRNKGNFPGRFSGRQFSNSRSEMNVSTLELGDSALYLCASSIRVRQGNTEAFFGQGTRLTVV.